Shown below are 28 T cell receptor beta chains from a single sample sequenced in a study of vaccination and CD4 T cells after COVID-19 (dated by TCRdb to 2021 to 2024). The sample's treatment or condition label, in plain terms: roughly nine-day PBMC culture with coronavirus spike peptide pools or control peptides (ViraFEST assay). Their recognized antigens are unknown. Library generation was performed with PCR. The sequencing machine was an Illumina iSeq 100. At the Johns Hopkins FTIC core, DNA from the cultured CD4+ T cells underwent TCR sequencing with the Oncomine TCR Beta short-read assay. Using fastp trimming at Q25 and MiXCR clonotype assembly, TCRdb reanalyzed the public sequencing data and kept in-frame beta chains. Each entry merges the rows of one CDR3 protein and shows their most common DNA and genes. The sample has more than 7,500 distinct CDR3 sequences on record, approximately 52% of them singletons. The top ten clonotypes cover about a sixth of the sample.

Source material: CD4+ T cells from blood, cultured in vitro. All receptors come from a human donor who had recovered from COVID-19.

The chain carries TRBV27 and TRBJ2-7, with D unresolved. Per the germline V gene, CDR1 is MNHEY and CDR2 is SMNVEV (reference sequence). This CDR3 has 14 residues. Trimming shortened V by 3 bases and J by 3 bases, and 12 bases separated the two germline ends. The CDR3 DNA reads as TGTGCCAGCAGTTTTGGCCCTCGAAACTACGAGCAGTACTTC. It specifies CASSFGPRNYEQYF.

CDR3 region: CSARDQGSPGYTF. CDR3 bases: TGCAGTGCTAGAGATCAGGGTTCCCCCGGCTACACCTTC. The chain joins TRBV20-1 to TRBJ1-2; D might be TRBD1 (5 bases). Germline V gives CDR1 DFQATT, CDR2 SNEGSKA (reference sequence). CDR3 length equals 13 residues. The V end lost 0 bases, the J end lost 8 bases, and 13 bases lay between the germline ends.

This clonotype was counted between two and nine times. The CDR3 sequence: CASRSRAGAYNEQFF. CDR3 DNA sequence: TGTGCCAGCAGATCCCGGGCGGGGGCCTACAATGAGCAGTTCTTC. The rearrangement uses TRBV12-3 or TRBV12-4 and TRBJ2-1; 7 bases map to TRBD2. CDR3 length: 15 residues. The V segment lost 6 bases and the J segment 2 bases; nucleotides outside the gene matches: 7.

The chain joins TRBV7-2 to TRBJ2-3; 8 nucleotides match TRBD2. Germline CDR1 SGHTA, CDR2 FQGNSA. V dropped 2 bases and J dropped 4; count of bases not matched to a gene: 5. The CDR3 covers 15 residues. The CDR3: CASSLSLAGSDTQYF. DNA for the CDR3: TGTGCCAGCAGCTTAAGCCTAGCGGGTTCAGATACGCAGTATTTT. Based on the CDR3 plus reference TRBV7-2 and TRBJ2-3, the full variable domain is GAGVSQSPSNKVTEKGKDVELRCDPISGHTALYWYRQSLGQGLEFLIYFQGNSAPDKSGLPSDRFSAERTGGSVSTLTIQRTQQEDSAVYLCASSLSLAGSDTQYFGPGTRLTVL.

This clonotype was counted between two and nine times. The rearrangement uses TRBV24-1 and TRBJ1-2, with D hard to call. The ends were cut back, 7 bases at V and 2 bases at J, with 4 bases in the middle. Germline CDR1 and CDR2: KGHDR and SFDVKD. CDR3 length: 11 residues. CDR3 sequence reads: CATRPNYGYTF. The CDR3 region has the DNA TGTGCCACCAGGCCGAACTATGGCTACACCTTC.

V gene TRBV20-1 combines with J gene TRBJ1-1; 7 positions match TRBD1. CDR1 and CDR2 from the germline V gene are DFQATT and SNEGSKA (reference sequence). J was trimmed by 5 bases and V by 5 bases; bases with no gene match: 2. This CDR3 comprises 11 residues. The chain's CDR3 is CSAPQGTEAFF. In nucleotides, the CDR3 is TGCAGTGCTCCACAGGGGACTGAAGCTTTCTTT.

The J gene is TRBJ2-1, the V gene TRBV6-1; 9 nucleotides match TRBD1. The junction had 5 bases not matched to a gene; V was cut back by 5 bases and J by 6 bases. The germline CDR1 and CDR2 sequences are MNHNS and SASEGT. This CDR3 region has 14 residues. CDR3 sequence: CASSKPDRGNEQFF. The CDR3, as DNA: TGTGCCAGCAGTAAACCGGACAGGGGCAATGAGCAGTTCTTC.

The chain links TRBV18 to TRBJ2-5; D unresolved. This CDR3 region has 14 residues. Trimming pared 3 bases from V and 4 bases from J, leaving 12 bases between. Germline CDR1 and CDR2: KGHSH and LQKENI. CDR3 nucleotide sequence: TGTGCCAGCTCACCTTTGGGTTGGGGAGAGACCCAGTACTTC. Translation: CASSPLGWGETQYF.

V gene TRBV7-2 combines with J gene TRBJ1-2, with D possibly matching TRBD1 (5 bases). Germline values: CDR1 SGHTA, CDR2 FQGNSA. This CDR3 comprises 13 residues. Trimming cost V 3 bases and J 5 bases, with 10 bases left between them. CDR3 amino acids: CASSFGTEYGYTF. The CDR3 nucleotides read TGTGCCAGCAGCTTTGGGACTGAGTATGGCTACACCTTC.

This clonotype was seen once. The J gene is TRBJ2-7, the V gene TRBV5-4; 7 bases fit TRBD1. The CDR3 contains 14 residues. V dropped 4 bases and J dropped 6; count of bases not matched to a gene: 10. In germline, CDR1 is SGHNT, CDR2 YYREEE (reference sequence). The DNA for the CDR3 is TGTGCCAGCAGCCGAACGGACAGGTTTGGCGAGCAGTACTTC. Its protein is CASSRTDRFGEQYF.

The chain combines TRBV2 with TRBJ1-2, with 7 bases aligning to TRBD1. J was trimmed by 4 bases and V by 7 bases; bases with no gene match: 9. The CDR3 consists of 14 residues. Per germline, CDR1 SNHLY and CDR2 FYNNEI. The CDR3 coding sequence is TGTGCCAGCACCCTGACAGGGCCTTCCTATGGCTACACCTTC. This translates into CASTLTGPSYGYTF.

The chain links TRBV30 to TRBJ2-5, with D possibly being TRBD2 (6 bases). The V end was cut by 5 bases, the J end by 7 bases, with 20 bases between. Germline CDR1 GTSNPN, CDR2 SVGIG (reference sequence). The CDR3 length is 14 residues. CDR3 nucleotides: TGTGCCTGGTCCCTAGGCGGGGTCACGGGGACCCAGTACTTC. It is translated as CAWSLGGVTGTQYF.

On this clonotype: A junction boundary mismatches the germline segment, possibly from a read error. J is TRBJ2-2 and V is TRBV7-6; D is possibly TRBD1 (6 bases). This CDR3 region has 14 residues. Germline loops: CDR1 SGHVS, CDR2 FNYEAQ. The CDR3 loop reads CASSIAQGPGELFF. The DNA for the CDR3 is TGTGCCAGCAGCATAGCACAGGGTCCCGGGGAGCTGTTTTTT.

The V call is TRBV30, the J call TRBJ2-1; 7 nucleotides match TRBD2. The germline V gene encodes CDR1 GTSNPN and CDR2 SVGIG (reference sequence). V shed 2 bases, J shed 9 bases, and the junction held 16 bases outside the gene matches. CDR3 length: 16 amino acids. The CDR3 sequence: CAWSPSPGGTRVEQFF. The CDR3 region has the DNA TGTGCCTGGAGTCCATCCCCGGGGGGTACCCGGGTTGAGCAGTTCTTC.

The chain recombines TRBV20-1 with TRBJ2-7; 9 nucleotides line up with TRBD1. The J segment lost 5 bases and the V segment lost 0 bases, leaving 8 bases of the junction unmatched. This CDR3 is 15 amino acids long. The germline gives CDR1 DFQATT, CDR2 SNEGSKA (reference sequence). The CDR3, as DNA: TGCAGTGCTAGAGATCCTGCCGGGACAGGGAACGAGCAGTACTTC. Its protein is CSARDPAGTGNEQYF.

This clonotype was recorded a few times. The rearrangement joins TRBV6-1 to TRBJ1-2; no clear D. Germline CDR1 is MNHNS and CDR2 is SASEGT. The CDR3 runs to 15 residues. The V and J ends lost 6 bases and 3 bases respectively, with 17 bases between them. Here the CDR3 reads CASRARLGMDYGYTF. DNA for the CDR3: TGTGCCAGCAGGGCAAGATTGGGAATGGACTATGGCTACACCTTC.

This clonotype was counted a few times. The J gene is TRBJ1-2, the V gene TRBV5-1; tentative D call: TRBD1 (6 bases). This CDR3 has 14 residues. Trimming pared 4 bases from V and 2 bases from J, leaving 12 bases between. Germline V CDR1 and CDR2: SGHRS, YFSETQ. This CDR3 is CASSGTGNNYGYTF. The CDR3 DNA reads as TGCGCCAGCAGCGGAACAGGGAACAACTATGGCTACACCTTC.

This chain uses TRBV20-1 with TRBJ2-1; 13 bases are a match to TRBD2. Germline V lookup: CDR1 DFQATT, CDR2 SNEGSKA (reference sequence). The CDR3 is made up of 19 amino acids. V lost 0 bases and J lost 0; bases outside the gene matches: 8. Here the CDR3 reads CSARDMTSGGLSSYNEQFF. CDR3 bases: TGCAGTGCTAGAGATATGACTAGCGGGGGGCTGAGCTCCTACAATGAGCAGTTCTTC.

The CDR3 nucleotides are TGTGCCAGCGGATCGGGGGTCAGGTACACCTTC. Translation: CASGSGVRYTF. The V and J genes are TRBV27 and TRBJ1-2; D perhaps matches TRBD1 (5 bases). CDR1 and CDR2 (germline): MNHEY, SMNVEV (reference sequence). Trimming removed 8 bases at V and 11 bases at J, with 15 bases between. This CDR3 spans 11 amino acids.

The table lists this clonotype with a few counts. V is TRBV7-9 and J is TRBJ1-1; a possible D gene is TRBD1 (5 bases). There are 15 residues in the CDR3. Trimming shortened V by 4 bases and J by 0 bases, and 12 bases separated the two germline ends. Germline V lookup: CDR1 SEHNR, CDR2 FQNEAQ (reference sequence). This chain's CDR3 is CASSSARALNTEAFF. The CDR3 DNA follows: TGTGCCAGCAGCTCCGCCAGGGCCCTGAACACTGAAGCTTTCTTT.

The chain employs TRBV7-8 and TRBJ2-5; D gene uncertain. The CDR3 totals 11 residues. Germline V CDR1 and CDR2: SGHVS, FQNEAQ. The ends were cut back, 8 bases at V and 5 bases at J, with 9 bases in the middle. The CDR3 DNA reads TGTGCCAGCGAGGATTTGGAGACCCAGTACTTC. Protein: CASEDLETQYF.

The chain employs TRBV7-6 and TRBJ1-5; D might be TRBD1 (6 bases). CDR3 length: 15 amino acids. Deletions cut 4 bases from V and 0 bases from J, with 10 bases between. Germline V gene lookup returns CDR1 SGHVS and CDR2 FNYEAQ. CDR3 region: CASSSTGYSNQPQHF. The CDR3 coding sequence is TGTGCCAGCAGCTCGACAGGCTATAGCAATCAGCCCCAGCATTTT.

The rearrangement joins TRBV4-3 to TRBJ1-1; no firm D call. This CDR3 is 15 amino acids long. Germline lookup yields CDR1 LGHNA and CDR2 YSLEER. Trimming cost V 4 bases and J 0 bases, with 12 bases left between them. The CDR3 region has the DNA TGCGCCAGCAGCCCCAGGCGACAATTGAACACTGAAGCTTTCTTT. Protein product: CASSPRRQLNTEAFF.

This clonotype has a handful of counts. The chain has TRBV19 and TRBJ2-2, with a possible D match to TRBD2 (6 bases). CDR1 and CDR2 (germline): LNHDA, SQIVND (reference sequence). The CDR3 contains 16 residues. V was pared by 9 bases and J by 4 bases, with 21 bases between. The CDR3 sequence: CASRAGTGGFTGELFF. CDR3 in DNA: TGTGCCAGCCGGGCTGGGACTGGAGGTTTCACCGGGGAGCTGTTTTTT.

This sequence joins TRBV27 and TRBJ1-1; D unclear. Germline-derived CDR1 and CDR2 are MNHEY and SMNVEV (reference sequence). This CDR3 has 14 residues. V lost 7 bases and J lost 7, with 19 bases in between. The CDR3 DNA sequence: TGTGCCAGCACTCAGTCGGGGAACCGGAATGAAGCTTTCTTT. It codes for CASTQSGNRNEAFF.

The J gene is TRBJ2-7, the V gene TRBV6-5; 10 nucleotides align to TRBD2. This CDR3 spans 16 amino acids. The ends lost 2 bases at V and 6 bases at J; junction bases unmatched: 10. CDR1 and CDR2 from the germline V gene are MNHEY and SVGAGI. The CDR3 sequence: CASSYRGLAGDPEQYF. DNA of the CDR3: TGTGCCAGCAGTTACAGAGGCCTAGCGGGAGATCCCGAGCAGTACTTC.

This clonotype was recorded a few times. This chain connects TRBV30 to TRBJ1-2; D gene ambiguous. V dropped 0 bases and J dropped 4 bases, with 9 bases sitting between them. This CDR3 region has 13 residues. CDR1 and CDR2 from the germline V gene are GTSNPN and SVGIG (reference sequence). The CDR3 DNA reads TGTGCCTGGAGTGTCTCAGGTAGCTATGGCTACACCTTC. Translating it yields CAWSVSGSYGYTF.

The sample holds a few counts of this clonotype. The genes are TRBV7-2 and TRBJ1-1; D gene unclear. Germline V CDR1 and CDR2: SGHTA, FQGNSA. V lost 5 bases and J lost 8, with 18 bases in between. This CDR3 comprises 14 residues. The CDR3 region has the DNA TGTGCCAGCAGCCGTGGACTTGGAGCCTGGGAAGCTTTCTTT. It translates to CASSRGLGAWEAFF.